One sample yielded the 30 T cell receptor beta chains listed below, sequenced in a study of T cells after yellow fever vaccination. Each CDR3 protein is one row after TCRdb ran MiXCR on the 5' RACE reads. The sample consists of about 60,000 distinct CDR3 sequences, around 6.5% of them appearing once. The specimen comprised CD8+ T cells sorted from PBMCs, sampled on the day of the first yellow fever vaccination. The receptors were sampled from a man younger than 35 who received the YFV17D yellow fever vaccine.

A few counts support this clonotype. The chain couples TRBV7-2 to TRBJ1-1; D ambiguous. Germline V gene lookup returns CDR1 SGHTA and CDR2 FQGNSA. This CDR3 is 13 amino acids long. The ends were cut back, 3 bases at V and 1 base at J, with 6 bases in the middle. The CDR3 DNA reads as TGTGCCAGCAGCTTCGATACGAACACTGAAGCTTTCTTT. The encoded protein is CASSFDTNTEAFF.

As concerns this clonotype: An end of the junction does not agree with germline; a read error may underlie this. The rearrangement joins TRBV7-7 to TRBJ1-4; TRBD1 aligns across 9 bases. CDR3 length: 13 amino acids. Germline V gene sequence: CDR1 SSHAT, CDR2 FNYEAQ (reference sequence). The CDR3: CASSSGQGEKLFF. The DNA for the CDR3 is TGTGCTAGCAGCTCGGGACAGGGTGAAAAACTGTTTTTT.

The chain recombines TRBV6-5 with TRBJ2-2; either TRBD1 or TRBD2 may supply D (5 bases each). The CDR3 runs 16 residues. Germline-derived CDR1 and CDR2 are MNHEY and SVGAGI. The ends were cut back, 6 bases at V and 5 bases at J, with 19 bases in the middle. The CDR3 DNA is TGTGCCAGCAGAGTACAAATGGGGGTCAAGACCGGGGAGCTGTTTTTT. Its translation: CASRVQMGVKTGELFF.

V and J are TRBV5-1 and TRBJ1-2; no definite D call. The CDR3 has 15 residues. V shed 0 bases and J shed 0 bases, with 9 bases lying between them. From germline, CDR1 is SGHRS and CDR2 YFSETQ. The CDR3 region is CASSLVVNSNYGYTF. The CDR3 coding sequence is TGCGCCAGCAGCTTGGTGGTTAACTCTAACTATGGCTACACCTTC.

This clonotype was counted a few times. The chain carries TRBV7-9 and TRBJ2-1, with TRBD2 as a possible D gene (5 bases). Germline V gives CDR1 SEHNR, CDR2 FQNEAQ (reference sequence). This CDR3 has 16 amino acids. V lost 5 bases and J lost 3, with 17 bases in between. CDR3 nucleotide sequence: TGTGCCAGCAGCGCCCGTGGGCTAGCTCACTACAATGAGCAGTTCTTC. This gives the protein CASSARGLAHYNEQFF.

This clonotype came up many times. The chain has TRBV12-3 or TRBV12-4 and TRBJ1-1; D gene uncertain. The CDR3 is 14 amino acids. Trimming took 1 base from V and 1 from J, leaving 7 bases between them. CDR3 sequence: CASSLGLGNTEAFF. DNA for the CDR3: TGTGCCAGCAGTTTAGGGTTAGGGAACACTGAAGCTTTCTTT.

There are many counts of this clonotype. The chain joins TRBV24-1 to TRBJ1-5; perhaps TRBD1 as D (5 bases). V dropped 2 bases and J dropped 0 bases, with 22 bases sitting between them. This CDR3 is built from 20 residues. Germline V gene data show CDR1 as KGHDR and CDR2 as SFDVKD. Here the CDR3 DNA reads TGTGCCACCAGTGATTCAACCAGGGACCGAGGAAATTATAGCAATCAGCCCCAGCATTTT. Encoded protein: CATSDSTRDRGNYSNQPQHF.

This clonotype was observed many times. The V gene is TRBV9, the J gene TRBJ1-1, with D maybe TRBD1 (5 bases). Trimming pared 3 bases from V and 6 bases from J, leaving 12 bases between. This CDR3 spans 13 amino acids. Germline CDR1 is SGDLS and CDR2 is YYNGEE. The CDR3 reads CASSADGRAEAFF. As DNA, the CDR3 is TGTGCCAGCAGCGCCGACGGCAGGGCTGAAGCTTTCTTT.

The table lists this clonotype with a few counts. J is TRBJ2-3 and V is TRBV7-6; D is undetermined. V shed 5 bases and J shed 7 bases, with 13 bases lying between them. The CDR3 has 13 amino acids. Germline lookup yields CDR1 SGHVS and CDR2 FNYEAQ. The CDR3 spells CASSTSLSNTQYF. Written as DNA, the CDR3 is TGTGCCAGCAGCACCTCCTTAAGTAATACGCAGTATTTT.

This clonotype has at least ten counts. V is TRBV4-2 and J is TRBJ1-1; no reliable D call. The V gene lost 6 bases and the J gene lost 3 bases, with 17 bases spanning the gap. In germline, CDR1 is LGHNA, CDR2 YNFKEQ. The CDR3 covers 15 residues. The CDR3 is CASSQIGASDTEAFF. The CDR3, as DNA: TGTGCCAGCAGTCAAATCGGAGCTTCCGACACTGAAGCTTTCTTT.

Points on this clonotype: A read error may be the cause here, since a much bigger clone is one base away. For the CDR3, the DNA is TGTGCCAGCTCAAGTAGGGGGCCCTCCTACAATAAGCAGTTCTTC. It translates to CASSSRGPSYNKQFF. This chain connects TRBV18 to TRBJ2-1, with 7 bases matching TRBD1. The CDR3 has 15 residues. Germline lookup yields CDR1 KGHSH and CDR2 LQKENI.

This clonotype has ten or more counts. Written as DNA, the CDR3 is TGTGCCAGCAGCTTAAATGTGGGCGGGGGACCCTACAATGAGCAGTTCTTC. Its protein is CASSLNVGGGPYNEQFF. The V and J genes are TRBV7-2 and TRBJ2-1, with TRBD2 identical over 7 bases. The ends lost 2 bases at V and 2 bases at J; junction bases unmatched: 9. The germline V gene has CDR1 SGHTA and CDR2 FQGNSA. The CDR3 contains 17 residues.

V is TRBV4-1 and J is TRBJ1-2; D gene unclear. The CDR3 is 11 residues long. Between the trimmed V and J ends, which lost 1 base and 7 bases, there was a span of 4 bases. Germline loops: CDR1 MGHRA, CDR2 YSYEKL. The CDR3 is CASSQGSGYTF. The CDR3 DNA reads TGCGCCAGCAGCCAAGGTAGTGGCTACACCTTC.

This rearrangement joins TRBV4-1 to TRBJ2-7, with 9 bases matching TRBD1. Looked up from germline, CDR1 is MGHRA and CDR2 is YSYEKL. V was clipped by 0 bases and J by 4 bases; unmatched bases: 4. This CDR3 contains 15 residues. The CDR3 coding sequence is TGCGCCAGCAGCCAAGAACAGGGGGCCTGGTACGAGCAGTACTTC. Its protein product is CASSQEQGAWYEQYF.

This clonotype was detected many times. The chain uses TRBV6-2 or TRBV6-3 and TRBJ2-1; the D is unclear. There are 11 residues in the CDR3. Germline lookup yields CDR1 MNHEY and CDR2 SVGEGT. Deletions cut 5 bases from V and 10 bases from J, with 9 bases between. CDR3 loop: CASSPGNEQFF. As DNA, the CDR3 is TGTGCCAGCAGTCCTGGGAACGAGCAGTTCTTC.

This clonotype has ten or more counts. J is TRBJ2-1 and V is TRBV4-1; D might be TRBD2 (5 bases). The CDR3 contains 17 residues. V shed 1 base and J shed 5 bases, with 18 bases lying between them. Germline CDR1 is MGHRA and CDR2 is YSYEKL. The DNA for the CDR3 is TGCGCCAGCAGCCAAGTCGTTGGGAGACACGGAAACAATGAGCAGTTCTTC. As protein: CASSQVVGRHGNNEQFF.

This rearrangement joins TRBV10-3 to TRBJ2-3; perhaps D is TRBD1 or TRBD2 (5 bases each). Trimming shortened V by 8 bases and J by 2 bases, and 17 bases separated the two germline ends. Germline V lookup: CDR1 ENHRY, CDR2 SYGVKD. The CDR3 spans 15 residues. CDR3 in DNA: TGTGCCATCGGGGCTGGGGACCTGTCCACAGATACGCAGTATTTT. Residues: CAIGAGDLSTDTQYF.

The chain uses TRBV20-1 and TRBJ2-7, with D uncertain. The CDR3 spans 14 residues. From germline, CDR1 is DFQATT and CDR2 SNEGSKA (reference sequence). V lost 2 bases and J 0 bases, leaving 11 bases between the germline ends. CDR3 DNA sequence: TGCAGTGCTAGATTATCGCTCAGCTCCTACGAGCAGTACGTC. Its protein is CSARLSLSSYEQYV.

Many counts were recorded for this clonotype. The chain's CDR3 is CASSFTGAHTGELFF. CDR3 nucleotide sequence: TGCGCCAGCAGCTTTACGGGGGCCCACACCGGGGAGCTGTTTTTT. V and J are TRBV5-1 and TRBJ2-2; the D call may be TRBD1 or TRBD2 (6 bases each). CDR1 is SGHRS and CDR2 is YFSETQ in the germline V gene. V shed 2 bases and J shed 3 bases, with 11 bases lying between them. CDR3 length: 15 amino acids.

The table lists this clonotype with many counts. V and J are TRBV25-1 and TRBJ2-3, with D hard to call. Trimming removed 5 bases at V and 2 bases at J, with 14 bases between. The CDR3 spans 15 residues. The V gene's germline CDR1 is MGHDK and CDR2 SYGVNS. The CDR3 DNA sequence: TGTGCCAGCAGTCGCCCAGCGTGGGACACAGATACGCAGTATTTT. Its translation is CASSRPAWDTDTQYF.

There are a few counts of this clonotype. CDR3 region: CASSSRGTRGGTEAFF. CDR3 nucleotides: TGTGCCAGCAGCTCAAGGGGTACGCGGGGAGGCACTGAAGCTTTCTTT. V gene TRBV7-9 combines with J gene TRBJ1-1; D may be TRBD1 (5 bases). CDR3 length equals 16 residues. CDR1 and CDR2 (germline): SEHNR, FQNEAQ (reference sequence). V was trimmed by 4 bases and J by 4 bases, leaving 19 bases between them.

This clonotype was counted a few times. V gene TRBV5-1 combines with J gene TRBJ1-6; D possibly corresponds to TRBD1 (5 bases). The CDR3 consists of 15 residues. The V gene lost 2 bases and the J gene lost 2 bases, with 8 bases spanning the gap. Germline V gene data show CDR1 as SGHRS and CDR2 as YFSETQ. CDR3 in amino acids: CASSFRGAYNSPLHF. CDR3 DNA: TGCGCCAGCAGCTTTAGGGGTGCCTATAATTCACCCCTCCACTTT.

This clonotype was counted between two and nine times. This sequence joins TRBV27 and TRBJ2-1; D gene uncertain. This CDR3 spans 12 amino acids. V gave up 6 bases and J gave up 3 bases, with 6 bases separating them. Germline CDR1 MNHEY, CDR2 SMNVEV (reference sequence). The CDR3 DNA is TGTGCCAGCAGCCCGGACTACAATGAGCAGTTCTTC. This codes for CASSPDYNEQFF.

This clonotype was seen ten or more times. The V call is TRBV13, the J call TRBJ2-3; D unclear. The germline CDR1 and CDR2 sequences are PRHDT and FYEKMQ (reference sequence). The CDR3 runs 12 residues. V lost 5 bases and J lost 7, with 10 bases in between. As DNA, the CDR3 is TGTGCCAGCAGCCTGCACTTAAATACGCAGTATTTT. Its translation: CASSLHLNTQYF.

Many counts were recorded for this clonotype. The CDR3 DNA is TGCGCCAGCAGCCCCCAGCGAGGAGGCTACGAGCAGTACTTC. The encoded protein is CASSPQRGGYEQYF. This chain uses TRBV4-3 with TRBJ2-7, with D perhaps TRBD2 (5 bases). This CDR3 has 14 residues. Germline V lookup: CDR1 LGHNA, CDR2 YSLEER. With 4 bases removed from V and 3 bases from J, the gap between germline ends came to 13 bases.

In this sample, this clonotype turned up a few times. The rearrangement links TRBV3-1 to TRBJ2-7; D uncertain. Trimming stripped 6 bases from V and 3 bases from J, with 18 bases between. The CDR3 totals 15 residues. CDR1 is LGHDT and CDR2 is YNNKEL in the germline V gene (reference sequence). DNA of the CDR3: TGTGCCAGCAGAAACACAGCGTCGGCGTACTACGAGCAGTACTTC. This sequence encodes CASRNTASAYYEQYF.

This clonotype appeared a few times. J is TRBJ2-7 and V is TRBV5-1; TRBD1 agrees at 10 bases. V lost 0 bases and J lost 3; bases outside the gene matches: 6. Germline CDR1 and CDR2: SGHRS and YFSETQ. The CDR3 totals 16 residues. Written as DNA, the CDR3 is TGCGCCAGCAGCTTGGGTTTGGGACAGGGGTACTACGAGCAGTACTTC. It translates to CASSLGLGQGYYEQYF.

The chain joins TRBV10-2 to TRBJ2-7; no firm D call. The CDR3 runs to 15 residues. Between the trimmed V and J ends, which lost 8 bases and 3 bases, there was a span of 20 bases. CDR1 is WSHSY and CDR2 is SAAADI in the germline V gene. This CDR3 is CASQSLGSRFYEQYV. CDR3 DNA sequence: TGCGCCAGCCAATCCTTAGGGTCGCGCTTCTACGAGCAGTACGTC.

This clonotype appeared many times. The V gene is TRBV27, the J gene TRBJ1-4; D unclear. CDR1 is MNHEY and CDR2 is SMNVEV in the germline V gene (reference sequence). CDR3 length: 16 amino acids. With 6 bases removed from V and 8 bases from J, the gap between germline ends came to 22 bases. CDR3 loop: CASSLTPGVFREKLFF. The CDR3 DNA reads TGTGCCAGCAGCCTCACCCCCGGGGTTTTCCGGGAAAAACTGTTTTTT.

This clonotype was counted many times. The J gene is TRBJ2-3, the V gene TRBV9; D not certain. Between the trimmed V and J ends, which lost 2 bases and 2 bases, there was a span of 9 bases. Germline CDR1 and CDR2: SGDLS and YYNGEE. CDR3 size: 14 residues. CDR3 in DNA: TGTGCCAGCAGCGTCGGAGATTTCACAGATACGCAGTATTTT. Protein: CASSVGDFTDTQYF. Supplemented by reference TRBV9 and TRBJ2-3, the full variable domain reads DSGVTQTPKHLITATGQRVTLRCSPRSGDLSVYWYQQSLDQGLQFLIQYYNGEERAKGNILERFSAQQFPDLHSELNLSSLELGDSALYFCASSVGDFTDTQYFGPGTRLTVL.